This TCR beta chain was obtained from a study of healthy donors' naive CD4 and CD8 T cells. Study at large: TCR alpha primers covered all functional IMGT alpha gene variants.

V was shortened by 4 bases and J by 0 bases, with 10 bases between the two germline ends. Germline V CDR1 and CDR2: SQVTM, ANQGSEA. The CDR3 is 14 residues long. A linear amplification protocol produced the TCR libraries from approximately 460 ng of total RNA. TCRdb reprocessed the reads with MiXCR, giving one entry per CDR3 protein. The sample holds around 180,000 distinct CDR3 sequences, under 85% seen once. This receptor was obtained from a pool of human donors in good health; the sample pools cells from several healthy donors. The sequenced material came from naive CD4+ and CD8+ T cells sorted from blood, pooled from several donors. The V gene is TRBV29-1, the J gene TRBJ1-3; no definite D call. Written as DNA, the CDR3 is TGCAGCGTTGCAGGACGGAGCTCTGGAAACACCATATATTTT. This gives the protein CSVAGRSSGNTIYF.